One and the same sample provided the 21 T cell receptor beta chains below, sequenced in a study of PD-L1 blockade in urothelial cancer (dated by TCRdb to about 2017). The time point label for this specimen denotes: peripheral blood 6 weeks after treatment start. Libraries were made using the immunoSEQ multiplex PCR assay. The table was pulled from immuneACCESS by TCRdb, which kept in-frame rearrangements only. Such tables lose some clones; where checked, under half of the loss comes from unresolved V genes, and the rest has no known cause. Recorded for this sample are some 120,000 clones; around 88% of them occurred a single time. The leading ten clones occupy 2.4% of the sample. The sample in question was PBMCs, obtained around atezolizumab (anti-PD-L1) treatment. These receptors were obtained from a man aged 50-59 years with urothelial cancer.

This sequence joins TRBV28 and TRBJ2-5; D unresolved. V lost 3 bases and J lost 3, with 14 bases in between. CDR1 and CDR2 (germline): MDHEN, SYDVKM. The length of the CDR3 is 15 residues. DNA of the CDR3: TGTGCCAGCAGTTTTTACGGGTCCACCAAAGAGACCCAGTACTTC. The encoded protein is CASSFYGSTKETQYF.

This chain links TRBV28 with TRBJ1-2, with D hard to call. CDR3 length equals 11 residues. Germline CDR1 and CDR2: MDHEN and SYDVKM. V was clipped by 5 bases and J by 8 bases, with 9 bases between them. The DNA for the CDR3 is TGTGCCAGCAGTCGACGAGGGGGCTACACCTTC. The encoded protein is CASSRRGGYTF.

The chain links TRBV7-8 to TRBJ2-1; 15 bases map to TRBD2. V lost 5 bases, J lost 9 bases, and 5 bases stayed unmatched. The CDR3 consists of 15 residues. Germline V gene sequence: CDR1 SGHVS, CDR2 FQNEAQ. CDR3 sequence: CASSPGTSGRFEQFF. The CDR3 DNA reads as TGTGCCAGCAGCCCCGGGACTAGCGGGAGGTTTGAGCAGTTCTTC.

This chain uses TRBV2 with TRBJ1-6; D is unresolved. The germline gives CDR1 SNHLY, CDR2 FYNNEI. The CDR3 runs 15 residues. Deletions cut 2 bases from V and 2 bases from J, with 7 bases between. The CDR3 here is CASSEKSTYNSPLHF. The CDR3 bases are TGTGCCAGCAGTGAAAAGTCTACCTATAATTCACCCCTCCACTTT. The variable domain in full, with the rest retrieved from reference TRBV2 and TRBJ1-6, is EPEVTQTPSHQVTQMGQEVILRCVPISNHLYFYWYRQILGQKVEFLVSFYNNEISEKSEIFDDQFSVERPDGSNFTLKIRSTKLEDSAMYFCASSEKSTYNSPLHFGNGTRLTVT.

This clone appeared a single time. The V and J genes are TRBV19 and TRBJ2-6; D might be TRBD1 (5 bases). The germline gives CDR1 LNHDA, CDR2 SQIVND (reference sequence). V lost 1 base and J lost 4, with 8 bases in between. The CDR3 consists of 15 residues. In DNA form, the CDR3 reads TGTGCCAGTAGTATAGCAGGGTTCGGGGCCAACGTCCTGACTTTC. Its translation: CASSIAGFGANVLTF.

This clone has only one observation. The gene calls are TRBV6-1 and TRBJ1-4; no clear D. The CDR3 is 14 residues long. V shed 2 bases and J shed 4 bases, with 8 bases lying between them. Germline values: CDR1 MNHNS, CDR2 SASEGT. The CDR3 DNA reads TGTGCCAGCAGTGAATTATCGGGTAATGAAAAACTGTTTTTT. Translation: CASSELSGNEKLFF.

V and J are TRBV18 and TRBJ1-5; no definite D call. Germline-derived CDR1 and CDR2 are KGHSH and LQKENI. This CDR3 region has 16 residues. V dropped 2 bases and J dropped 0 bases, with 11 bases sitting between them. The CDR3 loop reads CASSPFPGDSNQPQHF. CDR3 sequence (DNA): TGTGCCAGCTCACCATTTCCCGGGGATAGCAATCAGCCCCAGCATTTT.

The chain joins TRBV15 to TRBJ1-5, with 7 bases identical to TRBD1. This CDR3 has 15 amino acids. Germline CDR1 and CDR2: LNHNV and YYDKDF (reference sequence). V lost 3 bases, J lost 4 bases, and 6 bases stayed unmatched. Here the CDR3 DNA reads TGTGCCACCAGCAGCCGGGACAGAGGAAATCAGCCCCAGCATTTT. It codes for CATSSRDRGNQPQHF.

The rearrangement joins TRBV10-2 to TRBJ2-7, with D perhaps matching TRBD2 (7 bases). The CDR3 has 14 residues. CDR1 is WSHSY, CDR2 SAAADI, per germline. V was clipped by 7 bases and J by 6 bases, with 19 bases between them. CDR3 nucleotide sequence: TGCGCCAGCACCCCAGGGGAGGGTCCCATCGAGCAGTACTTC. Translated, it gives CASTPGEGPIEQYF.

The genes are TRBV18 and TRBJ2-7; D unclear. The V end lost 1 base, the J end lost 1 base, and 8 bases lay between the germline ends. The CDR3 runs 14 residues. Looked up from germline, CDR1 is KGHSH and CDR2 is LQKENI. In DNA form, the CDR3 reads TGTGCCAGCTCACCACGCCGCGAGTCCTACGAGCAGTACTTC. Translated, it gives CASSPRRESYEQYF.

The genes are TRBV7-8 and TRBJ2-7; TRBD1 agrees at 9 bases. Germline assignment: CDR1 SGHVS and CDR2 FQNEAQ. J lost 3 bases, V lost 0 bases, and 6 bases had no gene match. The CDR3 has 16 residues. The CDR3 DNA reads TGTGCCAGCAGCTTAGCCACGGGACAGGGCTTCTACGAGCAGTACTTC. The encoded protein is CASSLATGQGFYEQYF.

The chain employs TRBV7-9 and TRBJ2-1; 11 bases match TRBD2. The CDR3 runs to 15 residues. Per germline, CDR1 SEHNR and CDR2 FQNEAQ (reference sequence). Trimming cost V 5 bases and J 3 bases; bases outside gene matches: 3. CDR3: CASSPGTSGYNEQFF. CDR3 DNA: TGTGCCAGCAGCCCCGGGACTAGCGGCTACAATGAGCAGTTCTTC. Variable domain in full (rest from reference TRBV7-9 and TRBJ2-1): DTGVSQNPRHKITKRGQNVTFRCDPISEHNRLYWYRQTLGQGPEFLTYFQNEAQLEKSRLLSDRFSAERPKGSFSTLEIQRTEQGDSAMYLCASSPGTSGYNEQFFGPGTRLTVL.

V usage is TRBV25-1 and J usage is TRBJ1-2; TRBD1 agrees at 9 bases. Looked up from germline, CDR1 is MGHDK and CDR2 is SYGVNS. This CDR3 region has 14 residues. Germline trimming cut 3 bases from V and 4 bases from J; bases unmatched to any gene: 3. CDR3 region: CASSEGQGSYGYTF. The CDR3 nucleotides read TGTGCCAGCAGTGAGGGACAGGGTAGCTATGGCTACACCTTC.

This clone was found many times. The chain links TRBV19 to TRBJ2-3; unclear D gene. V gave up 4 bases and J gave up 0 bases, with 20 bases separating them. The CDR3 is 18 residues long. CDR1 is LNHDA, CDR2 SQIVND, per germline (reference sequence). The CDR3: CASSTALIFLTSTDTQYF. DNA of the CDR3: TGTGCCAGTAGTACCGCGCTTATATTCTTGACTAGCACAGATACGCAGTATTTT.

The rearrangement uses TRBV12-5 and TRBJ2-3, with 14 bases aligning to TRBD2. The germline gives CDR1 LGHNT, CDR2 FRNRAP. This CDR3 comprises 15 residues. The CDR3 DNA reads TGTCCCGGGACTAGCGGGAGATGGGGCACAGATACGCAGTATTTT. Its protein is CPGTSGRWGTDTQYF.

The rearrangement uses TRBV27 and TRBJ2-1, with TRBD2 as a possible D gene (5 bases). The CDR3 spans 11 residues. Germline loops: CDR1 MNHEY, CDR2 SMNVEV (reference sequence). Trimming took 2 bases from V and 9 from J, leaving 5 bases between them. DNA of the CDR3: TGTGCCAGCAGTTTACGGGGTGAGCAGTTCTTC. Its translation is CASSLRGEQFF.

V usage is TRBV10-3 and J usage is TRBJ1-5, with D unclear. The CDR3 loop spans 12 amino acids. Germline loops: CDR1 ENHRY, CDR2 SYGVKD. V lost 8 bases and J lost 0, with 5 bases in between. CDR3: CAIANSNQPQHF. The CDR3 DNA is TGTGCCATCGCTAATAGCAATCAGCCCCAGCATTTT.

This chain uses TRBV6-6 with TRBJ1-6; 10 nucleotides match TRBD1. Germline lookup yields CDR1 MNHNY and CDR2 SVGAGI (reference sequence). With 6 bases clipped from V and 6 bases from J, the junction kept 2 bases outside the gene matches. The CDR3 loop spans 14 amino acids. The CDR3 loop is CASSRDRGNSPLHF. CDR3 in DNA: TGTGCCAGCAGCCGGGACAGGGGTAATTCACCCCTCCACTTT.

The chain combines TRBV7-2 with TRBJ2-3; weak D call: TRBD1 (6 bases). The CDR3 runs 14 residues. Germline V gene sequence: CDR1 SGHTA, CDR2 FQGNSA. V was trimmed by 1 base and J by 1 base, leaving 6 bases between them. The CDR3 loop is CASSLGTGTDTQYF. CDR3 sequence (DNA): TGTGCCAGCAGCTTAGGGACAGGCACAGATACGCAGTATTTT. The entire variable domain, with the rest obtained from reference TRBV7-2 and TRBJ2-3, is as follows: GAGVSQSPSNKVTEKGKDVELRCDPISGHTALYWYRQSLGQGLEFLIYFQGNSAPDKSGLPSDRFSAERTGGSVSTLTIQRTQQEDSAVYLCASSLGTGTDTQYFGPGTRLTVL.

The chain has TRBV5-6 and TRBJ2-7; no reliable D call. The germline V and J ends were trimmed by 0 bases and 4 bases, with 14 bases remaining between them. In germline, CDR1 is SGHDT, CDR2 YYEEEE. The CDR3 extends over 15 amino acids. The CDR3 loop is CASSLDRWQAYEQYF. The CDR3 DNA is TGTGCCAGCAGCTTGGATCGGTGGCAGGCGTACGAGCAGTACTTC.

The table lists this clone with a few counts. The chain links TRBV6-1 to TRBJ2-2; a possible D gene is TRBD1 (5 bases). Germline V lookup: CDR1 MNHNS, CDR2 SASEGT. V shed 7 bases and J shed 7 bases, with 13 bases lying between them. CDR3 size: 13 residues. For the CDR3, the DNA is TGTGCCAGCACGCAGGGTTGGAACGGGGAGCTGTTTTTT. This sequence encodes CASTQGWNGELFF.